These 21 T cell receptor beta chains originate from one sample sequenced in a study of cytomegalovirus exposure and HLA in healthy donors. The study ran its PCR with 60 Vbeta and 13 Jbeta primers. Generated by immunoSEQ multiplex PCR, the TCRdb table keeps only in-frame clones and is missing some. Seen here are under 200,000 clones, approximately 85% observed once, and the top ten hold roughly 10%. Sequencing used PBMCs. The receptor set was obtained from a man younger than 35 in good health and CMV-seropositive.

The chain couples TRBV9 to TRBJ1-6, with D tentatively TRBD1 (5 bases). The CDR3 contains 16 residues. V dropped 4 bases and J dropped 3 bases, with 14 bases sitting between them. Per germline, CDR1 SGDLS and CDR2 YYNGEE. This CDR3 reads CASSPAGGSYNSPLHF. The CDR3 DNA reads as TGTGCCAGCAGCCCAGCCGGGGGGAGCTATAATTCACCCCTCCACTTT. Full variable domain (outside the CDR3, taken from reference TRBV9 and TRBJ1-6): DSGVTQTPKHLITATGQRVTLRCSPRSGDLSVYWYQQSLDQGLQFLIQYYNGEERAKGNILERFSAQQFPDLHSELNLSSLELGDSALYFCASSPAGGSYNSPLHFGNGTRLTVT.

Written as DNA, the CDR3 is TGTGCCAGCAGCATGGACAGGCATAACACTGAAGCTTTCTTT. Translating gives CASSMDRHNTEAFF. The V gene is TRBV7-6, the J gene TRBJ1-1; 7 bases fit TRBD1. This CDR3 comprises 14 residues. Germline V gives CDR1 SGHVS, CDR2 FNYEAQ. V lost 5 bases to trimming and J lost 2 bases; unmatched junction nucleotides: 5.

The CDR3 DNA is TGTGCCATCAGGGCTAGCGGGGGAGTCGCAGATACGCAGTATTTT. It yields the protein CAIRASGGVADTQYF. The J gene is TRBJ2-3, the V gene TRBV10-3; TRBD2 aligns across 10 bases. The J segment lost 4 bases and the V segment lost 6 bases, leaving 7 bases of the junction unmatched. Per germline, CDR1 ENHRY and CDR2 SYGVKD. This CDR3 has 15 amino acids.

The chain uses TRBV12-5 and TRBJ1-5; 9 bases align to TRBD1. Germline V lookup: CDR1 LGHNT, CDR2 FRNRAP. Trimming took 0 bases from V and 3 from J; bases not matched to a gene: 3. The CDR3 covers 16 residues. CDR3 residues: CASGLVGDRDNQPQHF. CDR3 in DNA: TGTGCTAGTGGTTTGGTAGGGGACAGGGACAATCAGCCCCAGCATTTT. Full variable domain (rest looked up from reference TRBV12-5 and TRBJ1-5): DARVTQTPRHKVTEMGQEVTMRCQPILGHNTVFWYRQTMMQGLELLAYFRNRAPLDDSGMPKDRFSAEMPDATLATLKIQPSEPRDSAVYFCASGLVGDRDNQPQHFGDGTRLSIL.

V gene TRBV11-2 combines with J gene TRBJ2-7; TRBD1 is a possible D gene (5 bases). The CDR3 is made up of 15 amino acids. CDR1 and CDR2 from the germline V gene are SGHAT and FQNNGV. Trimming removed 1 base from V and 3 bases from J, with 13 bases in between. The CDR3 spells CASSLVSGPDYEQYF. The DNA for the CDR3 is TGTGCCAGCAGCTTAGTGTCAGGGCCTGACTACGAGCAGTACTTC.

V gene TRBV27 combines with J gene TRBJ1-3; 9 bases are a match to TRBD1. Germline V gene sequence: CDR1 MNHEY, CDR2 SMNVEV (reference sequence). V lost 6 bases and J lost 4; bases outside the gene matches: 1. The CDR3 spans 13 residues. The CDR3 region has the DNA TGTGCCAGCAGCGGGACAGGGGGAAACACCATATATTTT. This codes for CASSGTGGNTIYF.

The chain couples TRBV6-6 to TRBJ1-1; no clear D gene. Germline loops: CDR1 MNHNY, CDR2 SVGAGI (reference sequence). Trimming shortened V by 7 bases and J by 0 bases, and 15 bases separated the two germline ends. The CDR3 extends over 15 amino acids. CDR3 nucleotides: TGTGCCAGCACCCCCGTAGAGGAAGTGAACACTGAAGCTTTCTTT. Protein product: CASTPVEEVNTEAFF.

A single count supports this clone. The genes are TRBV5-1 and TRBJ2-1, with D possibly matching TRBD1 (6 bases). Trimming removed 5 bases at V and 8 bases at J, with 14 bases between. Per germline, CDR1 SGHRS and CDR2 YFSETQ. The CDR3 loop spans 13 amino acids. The CDR3 reads CASRGQGWDEQFF. The CDR3 DNA sequence: TGCGCCAGCAGAGGTCAGGGGTGGGATGAGCAGTTCTTC.

The CDR3 sequence: CASSFGKEQFF. CDR3 sequence (DNA): TGTGCCAGCAGTTTCGGGAAGGAGCAGTTCTTC. V gene TRBV27 combines with J gene TRBJ2-1, with D possibly matching TRBD2 (5 bases). V was pared by 3 bases and J by 10 bases, with 7 bases between. Looked up from germline, CDR1 is MNHEY and CDR2 is SMNVEV (reference sequence). The CDR3 has 11 amino acids.

The chain joins TRBV19 to TRBJ2-7; D is perhaps TRBD1 (6 bases). Germline V lookup: CDR1 LNHDA, CDR2 SQIVND (reference sequence). The CDR3 length is 15 residues. V shed 1 base and J shed 2 bases, with 12 bases lying between them. DNA of the CDR3: TGTGCCAGTAGTATAGGAGACAGGAATACCTACGAGCAGTACTTC. Amino acid sequence: CASSIGDRNTYEQYF.

V usage is TRBV2 and J usage is TRBJ2-7; D is perhaps TRBD1 (6 bases). V was trimmed by 8 bases and J by 5 bases, leaving 10 bases between them. The CDR3 runs 11 residues. The germline V gene encodes CDR1 SNHLY and CDR2 FYNNEI. CDR3 amino acids: CASDTGNEQYF. CDR3 bases: TGTGCCAGCGATACAGGGAACGAGCAGTACTTC.

This rearrangement joins TRBV5-1 to TRBJ2-1; D unclear. The CDR3 totals 12 residues. V dropped 2 bases and J dropped 8 bases, with 8 bases sitting between them. Germline-derived CDR1 and CDR2 are SGHRS and YFSETQ. The CDR3 sequence is CASSFSFDEQFF. The CDR3 DNA sequence: TGCGCCAGCAGCTTCAGTTTCGATGAGCAGTTCTTC.

V gene TRBV19 combines with J gene TRBJ1-5; the match to TRBD1 covers 8 bases. The ends lost 7 bases at V and 4 bases at J; junction bases unmatched: 12. The length of the CDR3 is 16 residues. Germline loops: CDR1 LNHDA, CDR2 SQIVND (reference sequence). The CDR3 reads CASTPRDRYRNQPQHF. The CDR3, as DNA: TGTGCCAGTACCCCCCGGGACAGGTATCGGAATCAGCCCCAGCATTTT.

V is TRBV4-1 and J is TRBJ1-1, with D perhaps matching TRBD1 (5 bases). Germline values: CDR1 MGHRA, CDR2 YSYEKL. Trimming shortened V by 0 bases and J by 0 bases, and 8 bases separated the two germline ends. There are 15 residues in the CDR3. CDR3 protein: CASSQDRQLNTEAFF. The CDR3 DNA sequence: TGCGCCAGCAGCCAAGATAGACAGTTGAACACTGAAGCTTTCTTT.

This clone was recorded a few times. The chain carries TRBV18 and TRBJ2-3; TRBD2 agrees at 8 bases. This CDR3 has 19 amino acids. The trim removed 1 base at V and 0 bases at J, leaving 12 bases unmatched. Germline V gene sequence: CDR1 KGHSH, CDR2 LQKENI. The CDR3 coding sequence is TGTGCCAGCTCACCACGGTTCCAGCGGGGGATCTCTAGCACAGATACGCAGTATTTT. Amino acid sequence: CASSPRFQRGISSTDTQYF.

This chain joins TRBV6-6 and TRBJ1-2, with D possibly matching TRBD1 (6 bases). In germline, CDR1 is MNHNY, CDR2 SVGAGI (reference sequence). The CDR3 has 14 amino acids. V was pared by 5 bases and J by 2 bases, with 12 bases between. CDR3 amino acids: CASSTGTMNYGYTF. CDR3 DNA: TGTGCCAGCAGTACAGGGACTATGAACTATGGCTACACCTTC.

The rearrangement uses TRBV4-1 and TRBJ1-3, with 10 positions matching TRBD1. Unmatched junction bases numbered 8, after V lost 6 bases and J lost 9 bases. Germline CDR1 MGHRA, CDR2 YSYEKL. The CDR3 has 14 amino acids. The CDR3 DNA sequence: TGCGCCAGCAGTGGGGCGGGACAGGGGAGCACCATATATTTT. It yields the protein CASSGAGQGSTIYF.

The chain carries TRBV27 and TRBJ2-2; a weak D match, TRBD1 (6 bases). The CDR3 runs to 13 residues. Germline V gives CDR1 MNHEY, CDR2 SMNVEV (reference sequence). V lost 6 bases to trimming and J lost 6 bases, with 11 bases between them. CDR3 bases: TGTGCCAGCAGCTCAGCAGGGGCCGGGGAGCTGTTTTTT. Protein sequence: CASSSAGAGELFF.

This clone showed up just once. DNA for the CDR3: TGTGCCAGCAGTTACCTGGGCAAGTCGGAGACCCAGTACTTC. It yields the protein CASSYLGKSETQYF. The V gene is TRBV6-5, the J gene TRBJ2-5; D call uncertain. V shed 2 bases and J shed 5 bases, with 12 bases lying between them. Germline V CDR1 and CDR2: MNHEY, SVGAGI. The CDR3 sequence is 14 residues long.

The genes are TRBV6-5 and TRBJ1-1; no clear D. Deletions cut 2 bases from V and 7 bases from J, with 8 bases between. This CDR3 contains 12 residues. Germline loops: CDR1 MNHEY, CDR2 SVGAGI. For the CDR3, the DNA is TGTGCCAGCAGTTACAACGGGATTGAAGCTTTCTTT. This encodes CASSYNGIEAFF.

The V gene is TRBV15, the J gene TRBJ2-2; 9 nucleotides agree with TRBD1. J was trimmed by 6 bases and V by 6 bases; bases with no gene match: 11. Looked up from germline, CDR1 is LNHNV and CDR2 is YYDKDF (reference sequence). This CDR3 is built from 16 residues. CDR3 amino acids: CATSQGGTGLPGELFF. CDR3 DNA sequence: TGTGCCACCAGTCAGGGCGGGACAGGGCTTCCCGGGGAGCTGTTTTTT. The entire variable domain, with the rest obtained from reference TRBV15 and TRBJ2-2, is as follows: DAMVIQNPRYQVTQFGKPVTLSCSQTLNHNVMYWYQQKSSQAPKLLFHYYDKDFNNEADTPDNFQSRRPNTSFCFLDIRSPGLGDTAMYLCATSQGGTGLPGELFFGEGSRLTVL.